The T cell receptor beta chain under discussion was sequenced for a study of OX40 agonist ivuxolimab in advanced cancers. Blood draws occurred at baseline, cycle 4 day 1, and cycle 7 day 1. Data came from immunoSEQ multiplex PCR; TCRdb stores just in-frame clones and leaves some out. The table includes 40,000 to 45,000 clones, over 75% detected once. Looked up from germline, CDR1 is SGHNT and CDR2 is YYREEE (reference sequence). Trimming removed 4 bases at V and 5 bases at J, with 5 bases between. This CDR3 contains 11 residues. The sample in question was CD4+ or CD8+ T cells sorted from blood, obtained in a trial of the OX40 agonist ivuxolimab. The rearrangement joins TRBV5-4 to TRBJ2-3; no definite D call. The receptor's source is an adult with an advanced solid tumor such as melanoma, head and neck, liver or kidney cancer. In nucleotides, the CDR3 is TGTGCCAGCAGCCCCGGAGATACGCAGTATTTT. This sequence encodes CASSPGDTQYF.